The 16 T cell receptor beta chains in this list originate from one sample, sequenced in a study of cytomegalovirus exposure and HLA in healthy donors. Both 60 Vbeta primers and 13 Jbeta primers went into the PCR. TCRdb's copy holds only in-frame clones and misses some; the assay was immunoSEQ multiplex PCR. The top ten clones hold about 3% of a sample with 120,000 to 150,000 clones, 64% of them seen once. Sequenced sample: PBMCs. The receptors shown here come from a woman aged 25 to 45 in good health and CMV-seropositive.

The J gene is TRBJ1-2, the V gene TRBV5-1, with D unclear. Germline V gives CDR1 SGHRS, CDR2 YFSETQ. V gave up 0 bases and J gave up 8 bases, with 14 bases separating them. This CDR3 has 14 residues. This CDR3 is CASSLEAFPGGYTF. DNA for the CDR3: TGCGCCAGCAGCTTGGAGGCCTTCCCAGGAGGCTACACCTTC.

J is TRBJ2-2 and V is TRBV7-6; 8 bases are shared with TRBD1. Germline CDR1 and CDR2: SGHVS and FNYEAQ. V lost 11 bases, J lost 0 bases, and 5 bases stayed unmatched. CDR3 size: 14 residues. Here the CDR3 reads CAGSGQANTGELFF. As DNA, the CDR3 is TGTGCCGGATCGGGACAGGCGAACACCGGGGAGCTGTTTTTT.

As concerns this clone: Mismatch with germline at one junction end may stem from a read error. The genes are TRBV5-1 and TRBJ1-1; D is uncertain. The germline CDR1 and CDR2 sequences are SGHRS and YFSETQ. The CDR3 extends over 15 amino acids. In nucleotides, the CDR3 is TGCGCCAGCAGCTTGGGACACGGTAGAAACACCGAAGCTTTCTTT. It specifies CASSLGHGRNTEAFF.

The chain couples TRBV18 to TRBJ1-6; 10 bases line up with TRBD1. The trim removed 3 bases at V and 9 bases at J, leaving 8 bases unmatched. CDR3 length: 16 residues. In germline, CDR1 is KGHSH, CDR2 LQKENI. CDR3 bases: TGTGCCAGCTCACCCCCTCGGACAGGGGGTTTTTCACCCCTCCACTTT. It translates to CASSPPRTGGFSPLHF.

In its sample, this clone was seen a few times. V gene TRBV6-5 combines with J gene TRBJ1-1; TRBD1 aligns across 9 bases. CDR1 is MNHEY and CDR2 is SVGAGI in the germline V gene. V lost 6 bases to trimming and J lost 5 bases; unmatched junction nucleotides: 7. This CDR3 region has 14 residues. CDR3 sequence reads: CASSQGQGVTEAFF. CDR3 sequence (DNA): TGTGCCAGCAGCCAGGGACAGGGAGTAACTGAAGCTTTCTTT.

This clone turned up a few times. This rearrangement joins TRBV10-2 to TRBJ2-2; 12 bases line up with TRBD2. This CDR3 contains 15 residues. V dropped 5 bases and J dropped 6; count of bases not matched to a gene: 4. CDR1 is WSHSY and CDR2 is SAAADI in the germline V gene. CDR3 in DNA: TGCGCCAGCAGTAGGACTAGCGGGGCCTCCGGGGAGCTGTTTTTT. It yields the protein CASSRTSGASGELFF.

The J gene is TRBJ2-7, the V gene TRBV27; D remains ambiguous. Germline assignment: CDR1 MNHEY and CDR2 SMNVEV (reference sequence). CDR3 length equals 15 residues. Trimming removed 3 bases at V and 0 bases at J, with 12 bases between. The CDR3 region has the DNA TGTGCCAGCAGTTTGGGCCGGTCAAGCTCCTACGAGCAGTACTTC. Translating gives CASSLGRSSSYEQYF.

This clone showed up just a few times. The chain employs TRBV6-5 and TRBJ1-4; D may be TRBD1 (6 bases). CDR1 MNHEY and CDR2 SVGAGI come from the germline V gene. This CDR3 region has 15 residues. V was pared by 0 bases and J by 8 bases, with 13 bases between. CDR3 residues: CASSYSGQFKEKLFF. In nucleotides, the CDR3 is TGTGCCAGCAGTTACTCCGGACAGTTTAAGGAAAAACTGTTTTTT.

The V call is TRBV9, the J call TRBJ2-7; D is uncertain. V dropped 4 bases and J dropped 0 bases, with 11 bases sitting between them. Germline values: CDR1 SGDLS, CDR2 YYNGEE. The CDR3 totals 14 residues. The DNA for the CDR3 is TGTGCCAGCAGCAGAATGCATAGCTCCTACGAGCAGTACTTC. Protein: CASSRMHSSYEQYF.

About this clone: Other DNA sequences from this sample encode an identical CDR3 as well. The chain recombines TRBV14 with TRBJ1-2; D may be TRBD1 (6 bases). Between the trimmed V and J ends, which lost 4 bases and 2 bases, there was a span of 8 bases. The CDR3 covers 13 residues. CDR1 is SGHDN, CDR2 FVKESK, per germline. The CDR3 region has the DNA TGTGCCAGCAGCCGGGACACCAACTATGGCTACACCTTC. It specifies CASSRDTNYGYTF.

The rearrangement uses TRBV5-1 and TRBJ2-7, with 7 bases identical to TRBD2. CDR1 SGHRS and CDR2 YFSETQ come from the germline V gene. The CDR3 spans 15 residues. Trimming removed 4 bases from V and 3 bases from J; junction bases left unmatched: 10. As DNA, the CDR3 is TGCGCCAGCAGCCCTTCTTTCCCGGGAGGCTACGAGCAGTACTTC. Translation: CASSPSFPGGYEQYF.

The table lists this clone with many counts. The V call is TRBV28, the J call TRBJ2-4, with a weak D call TRBD2 (7 bases). This CDR3 contains 16 residues. V was trimmed by 3 bases and J by 7 bases, leaving 19 bases between them. CDR1 is MDHEN, CDR2 SYDVKM, per germline. CDR3 region: CASSFPTGRGGNIQYF. The CDR3, as DNA: TGTGCCAGCAGTTTCCCCACAGGGAGGGGTGGGAACATTCAGTACTTC.

The chain recombines TRBV5-4 with TRBJ2-2; possible D gene TRBD2, 5 bases. The CDR3 consists of 15 residues. Germline V gene data show CDR1 as SGHNT and CDR2 as YYREEE (reference sequence). V lost 1 base to trimming and J lost 2 bases, with 9 bases between them. The CDR3 sequence is CASSLPRVNTGELFF. Written as DNA, the CDR3 is TGTGCCAGCAGCTTGCCGAGGGTCAACACCGGGGAGCTGTTTTTT.

The chain employs TRBV6-5 and TRBJ1-1; D unresolved. CDR1 is MNHEY, CDR2 SVGAGI, per germline. V was shortened by 0 bases and J by 4 bases, with 6 bases between the two germline ends. The CDR3 covers 13 residues. The CDR3 loop reads CASSYSMFTEAFF. Here the CDR3 DNA reads TGTGCCAGCAGTTACTCTATGTTCACTGAAGCTTTCTTT.

As concerns this clone: Other DNA sequences in this specimen translate into the identical CDR3. The chain combines TRBV6-1 with TRBJ1-2; TRBD1 aligns across 8 bases. Germline trimming cut 6 bases from V and 6 bases from J; bases unmatched to any gene: 9. Germline CDR1 is MNHNS and CDR2 is SASEGT. The CDR3 consists of 14 residues. The CDR3 protein is CASRAGTGGDGYTF. DNA for the CDR3: TGTGCCAGCAGAGCCGGGACAGGAGGCGATGGCTACACCTTC.

This rearrangement joins TRBV5-6 to TRBJ1-1; a weak D match, TRBD1 (5 bases). CDR1 SGHDT and CDR2 YYEEEE come from the germline V gene. The CDR3 spans 15 residues. The V end was cut by 5 bases, the J end by 5 bases, with 19 bases between. The CDR3 DNA is TGTGCCAGCAGTTCGACGGGGGACCCAAGGACTGAAGCTTTCTTT. Its protein is CASSSTGDPRTEAFF. Based on the CDR3 plus reference TRBV5-6 and TRBJ1-1, the full variable domain is DAGVTQSPTHLIKTRGQQVTLRCSPKSGHDTVSWYQQALGQGPQFIFQYYEEEERQRGNFPDRFSGHQFPNYSSELNVNALLLGDSALYLCASSSTGDPRTEAFFGQGTRLTVV.